The 11 T cell receptor beta chains reported below all come from one sample, sequenced in a study of shared clonotypes between healthy human individuals. The table came from immunoSEQ multiplex PCR; TCRdb's copy has only in-frame clones and leaves some out. The sample lists about 1.4 million clones, roughly 96% occurring once. Material: naive CD4+ T cells sorted from blood. Subset defined: CD45RA+ positively selected. Source of these receptors: a man aged 25-45 years in good health.

The chain combines TRBV10-3 with TRBJ2-3; D not resolved. From germline, CDR1 is ENHRY and CDR2 SYGVKD. The CDR3 spans 12 residues. With 8 bases removed from V and 1 base from J, the gap between germline ends came to 7 bases. CDR3 region: CAIGERTDTQYF. CDR3 nucleotide sequence: TGTGCCATCGGAGAGCGCACAGATACGCAGTATTTT.

In its sample, this clone was seen once. This chain uses TRBV28 with TRBJ1-5; D ambiguous. V lost 5 bases, J lost 1 base, and 21 bases lay in between. CDR1 is MDHEN and CDR2 is SYDVKM in the germline V gene. This CDR3 spans 18 amino acids. The CDR3 protein is CASSPIPGRGSSNQPQHF. The CDR3 coding sequence is TGTGCCAGCAGTCCAATACCCGGACGAGGATCGAGCAATCAGCCCCAGCATTTT.

This chain uses TRBV7-8 with TRBJ2-7, with D possibly matching TRBD1 (5 bases). This CDR3 has 12 residues. The V end was cut by 4 bases, the J end by 2 bases, with 6 bases between. Germline loops: CDR1 SGHVS, CDR2 FQNEAQ. CDR3 amino acids: CASSSTAYEQYF. The CDR3 DNA reads TGTGCCAGCAGCTCGACAGCCTACGAGCAGTACTTC.

The V and J genes are TRBV2 and TRBJ2-7, with 12 bases lining up with TRBD1. The CDR3 has 14 residues. CDR1 and CDR2 (germline): SNHLY, FYNNEI. The V and J ends lost 5 bases and 6 bases, in that order; junction bases with no gene match: 5. The CDR3: CASSWDRGLGEQYF. The CDR3 DNA sequence: TGTGCCAGCAGTTGGGACAGGGGGCTTGGCGAGCAGTACTTC.

The genes are TRBV27 and TRBJ2-7, with D perhaps TRBD2 (5 bases). CDR1 is MNHEY and CDR2 is SMNVEV in the germline V gene (reference sequence). Trimming stripped 3 bases from V and 5 bases from J, with 11 bases between. The CDR3 has 13 residues. The CDR3: CASSLVLEDEQYF. The CDR3 DNA follows: TGTGCCAGCAGTTTGGTCTTGGAGGACGAGCAGTACTTC.

The rearrangement links TRBV5-6 to TRBJ2-7; 7 bases line up with TRBD1. J gave up 12 bases and V 4 bases, and 13 bases lay outside the gene matches. Germline V gives CDR1 SGHDT, CDR2 YYEEEE. CDR3 length: 13 residues. CDR3 nucleotides: TGTGCCAGCAGCCCCGGCCAGGGACAGACGCGGTACTTC. It is translated as CASSPGQGQTRYF.

The CDR3 DNA sequence: TGTGCCAGCAGCCCGCGGGAGCCCGGGGATACGCAGTATTTT. This gives the protein CASSPREPGDTQYF. The chain joins TRBV7-3 to TRBJ2-3; TRBD2 aligns across 7 bases. The CDR3 has 14 amino acids. Germline V gene lookup returns CDR1 SGHTA and CDR2 FQGTGA. V lost 5 bases to trimming and J lost 6 bases; unmatched junction nucleotides: 8.

On this clone itself: Other nucleotide sequences from this sample produce the same CDR3. The V gene is TRBV4-3, the J gene TRBJ1-2, with TRBD1 matching over 7 bases. This CDR3 has 14 residues. Per germline, CDR1 LGHNA and CDR2 YSLEER. J lost 3 bases, V lost 0 bases, and 1 base had no gene match. The CDR3, as DNA: TGCGCCAGCAGCCAAGAAACAGGGGACTATGGCTACACCTTC. It yields the protein CASSQETGDYGYTF.

The chain joins TRBV29-1 to TRBJ2-7, with 7 positions matching TRBD1. Unmatched junction bases numbered 8, after V lost 4 bases and J lost 2 bases. Germline V gene data show CDR1 as SQVTM and CDR2 as ANQGSEA. CDR3 size: 14 residues. The CDR3 DNA reads as TGCAGCGTTGTGGGGACAGAGAGTACCTACGAGCAGTACTTC. It is translated as CSVVGTESTYEQYF.

The rearrangement links TRBV5-1 to TRBJ1-2; TRBD1 might be the D (6 bases). V lost 4 bases to trimming and J lost 4 bases, with 14 bases between them. Germline CDR1 and CDR2: SGHRS and YFSETQ. The CDR3 has 14 amino acids. Written as DNA, the CDR3 is TGCGCCAGCAGCATCACCGGGACACCCTATGGCTACACCTTC. Its protein product is CASSITGTPYGYTF.

The chain joins TRBV18 to TRBJ2-1; D possibly corresponds to TRBD2 (6 bases). V shed 0 bases and J shed 6 bases, with 12 bases lying between them. The CDR3 spans 15 residues. CDR1 and CDR2 (germline): KGHSH, LQKENI. CDR3 protein: CASSPPGLGSNEQFF. In DNA form, the CDR3 reads TGTGCCAGCTCACCACCGGGACTGGGCTCCAATGAGCAGTTCTTC.